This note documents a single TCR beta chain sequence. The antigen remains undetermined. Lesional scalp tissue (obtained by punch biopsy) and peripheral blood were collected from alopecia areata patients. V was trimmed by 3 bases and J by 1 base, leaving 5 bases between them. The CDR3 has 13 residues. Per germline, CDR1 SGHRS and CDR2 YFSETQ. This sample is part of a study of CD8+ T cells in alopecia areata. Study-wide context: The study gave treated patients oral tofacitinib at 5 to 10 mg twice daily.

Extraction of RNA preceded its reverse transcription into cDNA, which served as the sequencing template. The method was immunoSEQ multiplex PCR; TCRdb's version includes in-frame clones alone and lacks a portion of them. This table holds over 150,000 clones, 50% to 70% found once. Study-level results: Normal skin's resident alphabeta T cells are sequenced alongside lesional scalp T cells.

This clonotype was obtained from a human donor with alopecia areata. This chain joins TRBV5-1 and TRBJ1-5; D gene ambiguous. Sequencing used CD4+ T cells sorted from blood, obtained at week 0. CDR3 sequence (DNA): TGCGCCAGCAGCTCGGACAGCAATCAGCCCCAGCATTTT. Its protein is CASSSDSNQPQHF.